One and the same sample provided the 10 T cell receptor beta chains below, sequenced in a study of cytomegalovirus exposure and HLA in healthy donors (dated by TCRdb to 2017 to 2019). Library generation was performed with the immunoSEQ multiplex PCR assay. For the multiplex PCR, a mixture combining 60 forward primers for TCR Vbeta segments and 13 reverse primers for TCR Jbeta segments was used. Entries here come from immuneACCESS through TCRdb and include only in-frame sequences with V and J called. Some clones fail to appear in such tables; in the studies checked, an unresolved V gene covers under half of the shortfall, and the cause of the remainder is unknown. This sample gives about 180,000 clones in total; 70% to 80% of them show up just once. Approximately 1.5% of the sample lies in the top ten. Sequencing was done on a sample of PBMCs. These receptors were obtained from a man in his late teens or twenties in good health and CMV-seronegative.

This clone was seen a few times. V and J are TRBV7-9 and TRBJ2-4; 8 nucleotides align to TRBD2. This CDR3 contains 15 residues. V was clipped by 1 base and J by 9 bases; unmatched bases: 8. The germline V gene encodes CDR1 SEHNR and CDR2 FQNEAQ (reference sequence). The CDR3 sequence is CASSLGSGGPGIQYF. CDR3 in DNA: TGTGCCAGCAGCTTAGGTTCGGGGGGGCCCGGCATTCAGTACTTC.

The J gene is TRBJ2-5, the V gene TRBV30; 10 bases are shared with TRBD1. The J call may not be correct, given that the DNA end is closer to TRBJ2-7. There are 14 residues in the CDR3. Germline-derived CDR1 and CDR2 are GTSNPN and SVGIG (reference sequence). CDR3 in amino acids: CAWSGTGGSYEQYF. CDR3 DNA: TGTGCCTGGAGTGGGACAGGGGGCTCCTACGAGCAGTACTTC.

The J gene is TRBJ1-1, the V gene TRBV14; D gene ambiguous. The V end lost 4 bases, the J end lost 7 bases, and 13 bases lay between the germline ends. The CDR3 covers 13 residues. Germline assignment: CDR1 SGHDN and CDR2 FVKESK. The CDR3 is CASSPLMIGEAFF. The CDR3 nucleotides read TGTGCCAGCAGCCCTCTTATGATCGGTGAAGCTTTCTTT.

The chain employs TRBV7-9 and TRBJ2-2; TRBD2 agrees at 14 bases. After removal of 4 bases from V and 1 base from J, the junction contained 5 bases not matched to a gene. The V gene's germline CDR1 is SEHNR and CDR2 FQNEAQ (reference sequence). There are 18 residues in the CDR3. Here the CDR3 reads CASSSGTSGGLNTGELFF. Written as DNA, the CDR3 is TGTGCCAGCAGCTCCGGGACTAGCGGGGGCCTGAACACCGGGGAGCTGTTTTTT.

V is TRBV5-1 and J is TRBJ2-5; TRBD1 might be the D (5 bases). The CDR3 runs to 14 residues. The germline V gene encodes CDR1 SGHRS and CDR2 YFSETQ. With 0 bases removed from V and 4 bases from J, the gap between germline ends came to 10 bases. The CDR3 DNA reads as TGCGCCAGCAGCTTGGCTGCAGGGCCAGAGACCCAGTACTTC. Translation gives CASSLAAGPETQYF.

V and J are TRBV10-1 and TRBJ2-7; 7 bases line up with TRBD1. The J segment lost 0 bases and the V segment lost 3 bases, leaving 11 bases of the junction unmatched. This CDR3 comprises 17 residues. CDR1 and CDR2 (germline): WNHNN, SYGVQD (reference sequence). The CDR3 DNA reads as TGCGCCAGCAGTGAACATCCGGGACAGATCTTCTCCTACGAGCAGTACTTC. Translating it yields CASSEHPGQIFSYEQYF.

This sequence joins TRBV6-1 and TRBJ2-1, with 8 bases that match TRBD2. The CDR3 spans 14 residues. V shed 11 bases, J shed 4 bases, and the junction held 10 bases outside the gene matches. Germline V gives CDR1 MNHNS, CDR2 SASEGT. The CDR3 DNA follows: TGTGCCGCCTCGGGGAGCGGGGGTTACAATGAGCAGTTCTTC. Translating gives CAASGSGGYNEQFF.

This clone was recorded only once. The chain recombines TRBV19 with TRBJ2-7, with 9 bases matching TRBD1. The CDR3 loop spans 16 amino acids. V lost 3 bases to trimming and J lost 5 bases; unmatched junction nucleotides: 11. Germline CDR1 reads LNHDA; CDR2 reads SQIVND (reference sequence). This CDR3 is CASSMAPWTGAHEQYF. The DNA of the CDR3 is TGTGCCAGTAGTATGGCCCCCTGGACAGGGGCCCACGAGCAGTACTTC.

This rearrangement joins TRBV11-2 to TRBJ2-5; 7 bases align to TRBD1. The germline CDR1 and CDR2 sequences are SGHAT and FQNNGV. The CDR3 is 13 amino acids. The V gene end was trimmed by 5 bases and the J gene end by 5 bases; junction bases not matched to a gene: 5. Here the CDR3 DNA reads TGTGCCAGCAGCAGAGACAGGGCGGAGACCCAGTACTTC. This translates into CASSRDRAETQYF.

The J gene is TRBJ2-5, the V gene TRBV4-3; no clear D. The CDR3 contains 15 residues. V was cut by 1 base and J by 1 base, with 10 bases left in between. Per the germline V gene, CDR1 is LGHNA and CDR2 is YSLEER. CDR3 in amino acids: CASSQVRQRQETQYF. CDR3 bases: TGCGCCAGCAGCCAAGTGAGGCAGCGCCAAGAGACCCAGTACTTC.